These T cell receptor beta chains were read from a single sample in a study of blood T cell repertoires in COVID-19. Only in-frame clones appear in the TCRdb table, and some are missing; sequencing was by immunoSEQ multiplex PCR. The sample holds 450,000 or so clones, 90% seen once. The sample consisted of PBMCs or T cells enriched from blood (not recorded which). These receptors came from a man younger than 30 who had recovered from COVID-19. Each CDR3 is given with its conserved first and last residue. Each record gives: D gene, J gene, V gene, clone size, CDR3 DNA, CDR3 protein. The D gene is left open where the match is weak. Rows give clone size only sometimes, using once, few, many, or a class for an expanded clone.

>-|TRBJ1-2|TRBV5-1|-
TGCGCCAGCAGCTTGGATGGGGGGGACTATGGCTACACCTTC
CASSLDGGDYGYTF
>-|TRBJ1-2|TRBV6-5|-
TGTGCCAGCAGTTACTCGATATTCCAGGGGTATGGCTACACCTTC
CASSYSIFQGYGYTF
>-|TRBJ1-2|TRBV5-8|-
TGTGCCAGCAGCCCACTTACGGTTGGTGGCTACACCTTC
CASSPLTVGGYTF
>-|TRBJ1-5|TRBV30|-
TGTGCCTGGAGTCGGGACACTATAAGCAATCAGCCCCAGCATTTT
CAWSRDTISNQPQHF
>TRBD2|TRBJ2-5|TRBV3-1/TRBV3-2|-
TGTGCCAGCAGCCAATCCACTAGCGGGGTAATGGAGACCCAGTACTTC
CASSQSTSGVMETQYF
>-|TRBJ1-1|TRBV19|-
TGTGCCAGTAGTATAGGGCAGTTTGATGAAGCTTTCTTT
CASSIGQFDEAFF
>-|TRBJ1-2|TRBV11-2|-
TGTGCCAGCAGACAAGGGGGGGGGACCCTCGACCCCCACTATGGCTACACCTTC
CASRQGGGTLDPHYGYTF
>-|TRBJ1-5|TRBV2|-
TGTGCCAGCAGTGCCTATTCCGGGAACGGCAATCAGCCCCAGCATTTT
CASSAYSGNGNQPQHF
>-|TRBJ2-1|TRBV5-1|-
TGCGCCAGCAGAGACTCCGGGGGCTCCTACAATGAGCAGTTCTTC
CASRDSGGSYNEQFF
>-|TRBJ1-2|TRBV7-2|-
TGTGCCAGCAGCAGGAGACCCGGGCAGGGAGGGGGCTACACCTTC
CASSRRPGQGGGYTF
>-|TRBJ2-1|TRBV3-1/TRBV3-2|once
TGTGCCAGCAGCCCAACCGGGAGTCGATCCTACAATGAGCAGTTCTTC
CASSPTGSRSYNEQFF
>-|TRBJ2-1|TRBV7-9|-
TGTGCCAGCAGCCCACTAGCTGGTAGGTCATCCTCCTACAATGAGCAGTTCTTC
CASSPLAGRSSSYNEQFF
>-|TRBJ2-2|TRBV10-3|-
TGTGCCACCGAGAGGAACACCGGGGAGCTGTTTTTT
CATERNTGELFF
>TRBD1|TRBJ1-5|TRBV6-5|-
TGTGCCAGCAGTCAGGAACAGGGGATGCAGCCCCAGCATTTT
CASSQEQGMQPQHF
>-|TRBJ2-7|TRBV18|-
TGTGCCAGCTCGAGGACCTGGGGGCGGGACAGATCAGACTACGAGCAGTACTTC
CASSRTWGRDRSDYEQYF
>-|TRBJ1-5|TRBV5-1|-
TGCGCCAGCAGCTTGCGGGGGGACAGCAATCAGCCCCAGCATTTT
CASSLRGDSNQPQHF
>-|TRBJ1-5|TRBV10-1|-
TGCGCCAGCAGTGAGCCCCCGGGGCAGCCCCAGCATTTT
CASSEPPGQPQHF